This T cell receptor (beta chain) was documented in a study of cytomegalovirus exposure and HLA in healthy donors. The wider study: Sequencing of about 179 million T cells in an earlier analysis found 100 million to 140 million unique TCR beta sequences.

Study-wide findings and caveats: In a later analysis, the majority of CMV-associated beta chains seemingly showed HLA restriction. Through in vitro validation, a few CMV-associated chains were shown to be specific for CMV antigens.

The PCR made use of 60 Vbeta and 13 Jbeta primers. Assay used: immunoSEQ multiplex PCR; TCRdb lists only in-frame clones, some missing. This table lists 200,000 or so clones. The CDR3 has 13 residues. V was pared by 0 bases and J by 5 bases, with 7 bases between. Germline V gene data show CDR1 as SEHNR and CDR2 as FQNEAQ (reference sequence). Worth noting for this clone: Its antigen is currently unknown.

This rearrangement joins TRBV7-9 to TRBJ1-2; no firm D call. The sequence came from a boy aged 5 to 17 in good health and CMV-seronegative. The sample taken for sequencing was PBMCs. The CDR3 bases are TGTGCCAGCAGCTTAGCGACTGCGTATGGCTACACCTTC. This codes for CASSLATAYGYTF.